This paragraph covers one T cell receptor beta chain sequence. Germline V gene lookup returns CDR1 SGHTA and CDR2 FQGNSA. The CDR3 has 15 residues. Trimming at V came to 5 bases and at J to 7 bases, leaving 5 bases not matched to a gene. This table comes from immunoSEQ multiplex PCR, and its TCRdb copy is limited to in-frame clones, with some not included. The sample lists fewer than 100,000 clones, over 75% seen once, with 4.5% to 5% in the top ten. This sample was taken from a study of blood T cell repertoires in COVID-19. On the study more broadly: Samples taken during acute and convalescent COVID-19 were collected in the United States, Italy and Spain. From T cells, B-cell-depleted T cells, or PBMCs came the material, which was cDNA or gDNA.

The clonotype was recovered from a woman at least 80 years old with acute or convalescent COVID-19. The genes are TRBV7-2 and TRBJ2-5; 15 bases are shared with TRBD2. Sequences were obtained from peripheral blood. The CDR3 spells CASSRTSGGAGTQYF. Here the CDR3 DNA reads TGTGCCAGCAGCCGGACTAGCGGGGGGGCTGGGACCCAGTACTTC.